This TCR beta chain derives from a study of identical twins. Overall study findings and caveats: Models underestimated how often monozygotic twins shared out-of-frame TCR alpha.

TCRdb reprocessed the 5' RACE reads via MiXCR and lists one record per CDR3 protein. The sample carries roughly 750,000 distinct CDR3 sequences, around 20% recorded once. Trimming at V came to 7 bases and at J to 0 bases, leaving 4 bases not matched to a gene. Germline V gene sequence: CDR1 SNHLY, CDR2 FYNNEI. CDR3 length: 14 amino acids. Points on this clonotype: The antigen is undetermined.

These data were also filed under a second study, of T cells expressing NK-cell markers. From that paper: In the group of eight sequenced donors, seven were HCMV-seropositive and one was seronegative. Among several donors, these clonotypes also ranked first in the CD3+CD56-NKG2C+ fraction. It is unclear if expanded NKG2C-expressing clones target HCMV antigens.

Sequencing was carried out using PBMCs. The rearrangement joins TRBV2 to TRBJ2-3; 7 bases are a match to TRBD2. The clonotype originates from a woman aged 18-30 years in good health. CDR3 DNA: TGTGCCAGCACTAGGACTAGTAGCACAGATACGCAGTATTTT. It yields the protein CASTRTSSTDTQYF. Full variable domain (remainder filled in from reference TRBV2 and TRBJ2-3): EPEVTQTPSHQVTQMGQEVILRCVPISNHLYFYWYRQILGQKVEFLVSFYNNEISEKSEIFDDQFSVERPDGSNFTLKIRSTKLEDSAMYFCASTRTSSTDTQYFGPGTRLTVL.